What follows are 22 T cell receptor beta chains derived from one specimen sequenced in a study of blood T cell repertoires in COVID-19 (dated by TCRdb to 2020 to 2022). Library prep was done by the immunoSEQ multiplex PCR assay. Entries here come from immuneACCESS through TCRdb and include only in-frame sequences with V and J called. Some clones fail to appear in such tables; in the studies checked, an unresolved V gene covers under half of the shortfall, and the cause of the remainder is unknown. Present in this sample are 190,000 or so clones, approximately 86% of which were seen just once. The ten top clones hold more than 2% of the sample. The sequencing sample was made of PBMCs or T cells enriched from blood (not recorded which). Every receptor here comes from a woman under 40 who had recovered from COVID-19.

V gene TRBV3-1 (or the pseudogene TRBV3-2) combines with J gene TRBJ2-5; maybe TRBD2 (5 bases). The CDR3 extends over 15 amino acids. Germline values: CDR1 LGHDT, CDR2 YNNKEL (reference sequence). Trimming removed 2 bases from V and 2 bases from J, with 12 bases in between. In DNA, the CDR3 is TGTGCCAGCAGCCAATATATTCGGGGACAAGAGACCCAGTACTTC. Protein product: CASSQYIRGQETQYF.

V is TRBV2 and J is TRBJ2-3, with D possibly matching TRBD1 (6 bases). Germline assignment: CDR1 SNHLY and CDR2 FYNNEI. The CDR3 has 13 residues. V lost 8 bases to trimming and J lost 1 base, with 10 bases between them. The CDR3 protein is CASRDTGTDTQYF. CDR3 nucleotides: TGTGCCAGCCGGGACACAGGCACAGATACGCAGTATTTT.

The chain links TRBV5-6 to TRBJ2-2, with D uncertain. The CDR3 contains 15 residues. The germline V gene encodes CDR1 SGHDT and CDR2 YYEEEE. V lost 4 bases and J lost 1, with 11 bases in between. CDR3 bases: TGTGCCAGCAGCCCCCCCGAGCGGAACACCGGGGAGCTGTTTTTT. Its protein is CASSPPERNTGELFF.

V gene TRBV18 combines with J gene TRBJ2-7, with 10 bases that match TRBD1. This CDR3 is 14 amino acids long. V trimming: 3 bases; J trimming: 5 bases; junction bases outside the gene matches: 4. In germline, CDR1 is KGHSH, CDR2 LQKENI. CDR3 in amino acids: CASSPGTGVDEQYF. CDR3 bases: TGTGCCAGCTCACCTGGGACAGGGGTGGACGAGCAGTACTTC.

The chain links TRBV9 to TRBJ2-2; D is possibly TRBD1 (6 bases). CDR1 and CDR2 (germline): SGDLS, YYNGEE. This CDR3 has 14 residues. V was cut by 5 bases and J by 6 bases, with 14 bases left in between. The CDR3 region has the DNA TGTGCCAGCAGTCAAGGGTGGGGGCCCGGGGAGCTGTTTTTT. Amino acids: CASSQGWGPGELFF.

This clone was counted only a few times. The chain combines TRBV7-8 with TRBJ2-5; TRBD2 is a possible D gene (5 bases). V was pared by 1 base and J by 5 bases, with 8 bases between. This CDR3 spans 13 amino acids. CDR1 SGHVS and CDR2 FQNEAQ come from the germline V gene. The CDR3 sequence: CASSLELVETQYF. CDR3 bases: TGTGCCAGCAGCTTAGAACTAGTCGAGACCCAGTACTTC.

The chain uses TRBV24-1 and TRBJ2-3; possibly TRBD2 for D (6 bases). CDR1 and CDR2 (germline): KGHDR, SFDVKD. This CDR3 spans 15 amino acids. Trimming cost V 3 bases and J 3 bases, with 12 bases left between them. CDR3 in DNA: TGTGCCACCAGTGATGGAGGGGCGTCGACAGATACGCAGTATTTT. Translating gives CATSDGGASTDTQYF.

The genes are TRBV15 and TRBJ2-1, with D perhaps matching TRBD1 (6 bases). The CDR3 runs 15 residues. The V end lost 2 bases, the J end lost 6 bases, and 14 bases lay between the germline ends. Germline-derived CDR1 and CDR2 are LNHNV and YYDKDF (reference sequence). The chain's CDR3 is CATSRYRDLGNEQFF. The CDR3 bases are TGTGCCACCAGCAGATACAGGGATCTGGGCAATGAGCAGTTCTTC.

The chain is built from TRBV5-1 and TRBJ1-4; 7 bases are shared with TRBD1. Germline V lookup: CDR1 SGHRS, CDR2 YFSETQ. The V and J ends lost 4 bases and 3 bases, in that order; junction bases with no gene match: 6. The CDR3 has 15 amino acids. The CDR3 loop reads CASSLDRDPNEKLFF. CDR3 sequence (DNA): TGCGCCAGCAGCCTCGACAGGGACCCTAATGAAAAACTGTTTTTT.

The CDR3 sequence: CASSTPRLAGANEQFF. DNA of the CDR3: TGTGCCAGCAGCACACCGCGACTAGCGGGTGCCAATGAGCAGTTCTTC. The rearrangement uses TRBV9 and TRBJ2-1; TRBD2 matches at 10 bases. There are 16 residues in the CDR3. V shed 4 bases, J shed 6 bases, and the junction held 10 bases outside the gene matches. Germline CDR1 SGDLS, CDR2 YYNGEE.

The chain has TRBV19 and TRBJ1-1; 10 bases fit TRBD1. CDR1 and CDR2 from the germline V gene are LNHDA and SQIVND (reference sequence). CDR3 length equals 15 residues. V dropped 2 bases and J dropped 5; count of bases not matched to a gene: 5. The CDR3 region is CASSISGTGETEAFF. The CDR3, as DNA: TGTGCCAGTAGTATATCCGGGACAGGGGAAACTGAAGCTTTCTTT.

The chain has TRBV5-5 and TRBJ1-1; 9 bases map to TRBD1. The CDR3 spans 15 residues. Trimming removed 5 bases from V and 5 bases from J; junction bases left unmatched: 10. Germline CDR1 SGHKS, CDR2 YYEKEE (reference sequence). The CDR3 DNA reads TGTGCCAGCAGGATATCGACAGGGGGAAGGACTGAAGCTTTCTTT. This encodes CASRISTGGRTEAFF.

The CDR3 region has the DNA TGTGCCAGCACCCGAACTTATAACACTGAAGCTTTCTTT. As protein: CASTRTYNTEAFF. The V gene is TRBV2, the J gene TRBJ1-1; D is undetermined. The V gene's germline CDR1 is SNHLY and CDR2 FYNNEI. V shed 7 bases and J shed 2 bases, with 11 bases lying between them. The CDR3 covers 13 residues.

The chain employs TRBV7-9 and TRBJ1-4; tentative D call: TRBD1 (5 bases). This CDR3 contains 15 residues. Germline V gene data show CDR1 as SEHNR and CDR2 as FQNEAQ (reference sequence). The V and J ends lost 6 bases and 2 bases respectively, with 13 bases between them. CDR3 loop: CASRRGGSTNEKLFF. Here the CDR3 DNA reads TGTGCCAGCAGGAGGGGAGGGAGTACTAATGAAAAACTGTTTTTT.

The J gene is TRBJ1-6, the V gene TRBV19, with 8 bases that match TRBD1. Germline CDR1 is LNHDA and CDR2 is SQIVND (reference sequence). The CDR3 loop spans 13 amino acids. Trimming took 6 bases from V and 10 from J; bases not matched to a gene: 5. Here the CDR3 DNA reads TGTGCCAGTAGGGCGACAGGGGTGTCACCCCTCCACTTT. Translation gives CASRATGVSPLHF.

This sequence joins TRBV7-2 and TRBJ1-1; perhaps TRBD1 as D (6 bases). Trimming removed 2 bases at V and 7 bases at J, with 11 bases between. This CDR3 region has 13 residues. Germline V gene sequence: CDR1 SGHTA, CDR2 FQGNSA. The CDR3 is CASSLRQGFEAFF. CDR3 sequence (DNA): TGTGCCAGCAGCTTACGGCAGGGGTTTGAAGCTTTCTTT.

The V gene is TRBV18, the J gene TRBJ2-3, with 13 bases fitting TRBD2. CDR3 length equals 17 residues. Germline-derived CDR1 and CDR2 are KGHSH and LQKENI. Trimming at V came to 4 bases and at J to 0 bases, leaving 4 bases not matched to a gene. CDR3 coding DNA: TGTGCCAGCTCACTCGGGACTAGCGGGATAAGCACAGATACGCAGTATTTT. Translated: CASSLGTSGISTDTQYF.

The rearrangement uses TRBV18 and TRBJ1-1, with TRBD1 as a possible D gene (5 bases). Germline V gene data show CDR1 as KGHSH and CDR2 as LQKENI. CDR3 length: 17 residues. V lost 4 bases and J lost 5, with 23 bases in between. CDR3 DNA sequence: TGTGCCAGCTCACTGAGGAATTTGGGAGGGGCACGGACTGAAGCTTTCTTT. Translation gives CASSLRNLGGARTEAFF.

J is TRBJ2-7 and V is TRBV27, with 9 nucleotides matching TRBD2. The CDR3 contains 15 residues. Losses at the gene ends were 5 bases for V and 10 bases for J; bases not matched to a gene: 15. Germline V lookup: CDR1 MNHEY, CDR2 SMNVEV (reference sequence). The DNA for the CDR3 is TGTGCCAGCAGTCTAGCGGGGTCAGGGGCATATGTTCAGTACTTC. It codes for CASSLAGSGAYVQYF.

This chain uses TRBV5-6 with TRBJ1-1, with unresolved D. Germline V gene sequence: CDR1 SGHDT, CDR2 YYEEEE. This CDR3 has 13 amino acids. Trimming removed 4 bases from V and 1 base from J, with 8 bases in between. The CDR3 loop is CASSAGRNTEAFF. The CDR3 DNA reads TGTGCCAGCAGCGCGGGGAGGAACACTGAAGCTTTCTTT.

The chain carries TRBV29-1 and TRBJ1-6; D unresolved. The CDR3 is 13 amino acids. V shed 6 bases and J shed 4 bases, with 10 bases lying between them. CDR1 and CDR2 from the germline V gene are SQVTM and ANQGSEA. CDR3 protein: CSVRDRYNSPLHF. The CDR3 nucleotides read TGCAGCGTCCGGGATAGATATAATTCACCCCTCCACTTT.

CDR3 nucleotide sequence: TGTGCCAGTAGTCAAAGCGCGGGCCTTAATGAGCAGTTCTTC. This encodes CASSQSAGLNEQFF. The chain has TRBV19 and TRBJ2-1; perhaps TRBD2 as D (5 bases). The CDR3 loop spans 14 amino acids. V lost 5 bases, J lost 7 bases, and 15 bases lay in between. Germline loops: CDR1 LNHDA, CDR2 SQIVND (reference sequence).